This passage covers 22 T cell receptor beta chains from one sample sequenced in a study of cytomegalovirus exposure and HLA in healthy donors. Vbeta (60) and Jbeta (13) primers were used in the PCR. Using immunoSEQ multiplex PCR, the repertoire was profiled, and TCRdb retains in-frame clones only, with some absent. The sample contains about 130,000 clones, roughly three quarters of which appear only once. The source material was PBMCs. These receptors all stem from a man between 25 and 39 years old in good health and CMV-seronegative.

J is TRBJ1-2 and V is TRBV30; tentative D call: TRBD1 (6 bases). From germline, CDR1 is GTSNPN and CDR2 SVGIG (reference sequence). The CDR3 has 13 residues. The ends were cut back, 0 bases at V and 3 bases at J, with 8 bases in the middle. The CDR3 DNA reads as TGTGCCTGGAGTGTAAGGACAGACTATGGCTACACCTTC. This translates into CAWSVRTDYGYTF.

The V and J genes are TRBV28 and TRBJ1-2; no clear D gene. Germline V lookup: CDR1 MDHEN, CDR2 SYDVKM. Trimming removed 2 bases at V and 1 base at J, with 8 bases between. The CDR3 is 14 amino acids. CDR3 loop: CASSLAGLNYGYTF. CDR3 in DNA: TGTGCCAGCAGTTTAGCCGGACTTAACTATGGCTACACCTTC.

Here the CDR3 DNA reads TGTGCCAGCAGTTACGAGGAGATGGGTTACAATGAGCAGTTCTTC. This encodes CASSYEEMGYNEQFF. The chain joins TRBV6-6 to TRBJ2-1; D gene ambiguous. With 2 bases removed from V and 4 bases from J, the gap between germline ends came to 12 bases. The CDR3 loop spans 15 amino acids. Germline V lookup: CDR1 MNHNY, CDR2 SVGAGI (reference sequence).

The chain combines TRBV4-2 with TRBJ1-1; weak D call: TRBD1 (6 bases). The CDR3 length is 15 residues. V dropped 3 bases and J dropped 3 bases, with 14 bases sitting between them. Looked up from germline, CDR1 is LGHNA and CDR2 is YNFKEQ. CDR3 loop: CASSHQGNDDTEAFF. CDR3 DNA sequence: TGTGCCAGCAGCCACCAGGGGAATGACGACACTGAAGCTTTCTTT.

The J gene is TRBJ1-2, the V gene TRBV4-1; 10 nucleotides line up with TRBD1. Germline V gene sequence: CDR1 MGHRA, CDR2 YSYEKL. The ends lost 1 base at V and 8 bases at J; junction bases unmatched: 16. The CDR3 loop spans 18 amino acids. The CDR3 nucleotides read TGCGCCAGCAGCCAAGGCCCCGTTTTAGACAGGGGGCTCGGGGGCTACACCTTC. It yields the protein CASSQGPVLDRGLGGYTF.

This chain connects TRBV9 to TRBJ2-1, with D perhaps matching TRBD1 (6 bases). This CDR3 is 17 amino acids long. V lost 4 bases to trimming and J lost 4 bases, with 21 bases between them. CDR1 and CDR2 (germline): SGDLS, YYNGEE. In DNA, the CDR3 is TGTGCCAGCAGCCTCAGCTCCGGGACACATAATTACAATGAGCAGTTCTTC. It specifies CASSLSSGTHNYNEQFF.

Here the CDR3 reads CASSSSELPLHF. The CDR3 DNA reads as TGTGCCAGCAGCTCCTCGGAGTTGCCCCTCCACTTT. The chain carries TRBV7-2 and TRBJ1-6, with D unresolved. Per the germline V gene, CDR1 is SGHTA and CDR2 is FQGNSA. V was cut by 4 bases and J by 13 bases, with 11 bases left in between. The CDR3 length is 12 residues. Full variable domain (missing parts from reference TRBV7-2 and TRBJ1-6): GAGVSQSPSNKVTEKGKDVELRCDPISGHTALYWYRQSLGQGLEFLIYFQGNSAPDKSGLPSDRFSAERTGGSVSTLTIQRTQQEDSAVYLCASSSSELPLHFGNGTRLTVT.

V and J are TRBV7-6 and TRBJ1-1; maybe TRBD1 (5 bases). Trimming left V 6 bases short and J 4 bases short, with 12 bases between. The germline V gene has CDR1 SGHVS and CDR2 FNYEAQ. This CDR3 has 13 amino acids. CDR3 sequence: CASRDGGATEAFF. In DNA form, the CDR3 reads TGTGCCAGCAGGGACGGTGGGGCCACTGAAGCTTTCTTT.

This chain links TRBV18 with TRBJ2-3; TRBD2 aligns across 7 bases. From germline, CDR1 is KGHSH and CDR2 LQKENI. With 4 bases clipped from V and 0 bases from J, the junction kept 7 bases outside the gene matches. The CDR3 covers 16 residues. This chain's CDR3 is CASSRLSGTSTDTQYF. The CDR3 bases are TGTGCCAGCTCACGTCTAAGCGGGACTAGCACAGATACGCAGTATTTT.

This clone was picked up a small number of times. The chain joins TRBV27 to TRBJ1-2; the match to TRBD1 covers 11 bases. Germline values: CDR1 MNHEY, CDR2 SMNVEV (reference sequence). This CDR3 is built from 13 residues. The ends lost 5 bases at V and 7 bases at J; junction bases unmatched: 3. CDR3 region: CASSLGTGGGYTF. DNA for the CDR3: TGTGCCAGCAGTCTGGGGACAGGGGGTGGCTACACCTTC.

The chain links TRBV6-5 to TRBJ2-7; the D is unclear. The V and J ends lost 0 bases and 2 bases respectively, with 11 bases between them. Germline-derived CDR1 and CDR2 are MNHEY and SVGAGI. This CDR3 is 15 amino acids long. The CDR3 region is CASSYSAATPYEQYF. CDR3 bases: TGTGCCAGCAGTTACTCGGCGGCAACCCCCTACGAGCAGTACTTC.

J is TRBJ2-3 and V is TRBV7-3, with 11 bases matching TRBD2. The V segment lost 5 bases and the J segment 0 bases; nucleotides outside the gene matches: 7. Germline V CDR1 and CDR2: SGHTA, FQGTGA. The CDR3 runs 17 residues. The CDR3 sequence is CASSVAGGPLSTDTQYF. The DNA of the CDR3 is TGTGCCAGCAGCGTAGCGGGGGGGCCCCTTAGCACAGATACGCAGTATTTT.

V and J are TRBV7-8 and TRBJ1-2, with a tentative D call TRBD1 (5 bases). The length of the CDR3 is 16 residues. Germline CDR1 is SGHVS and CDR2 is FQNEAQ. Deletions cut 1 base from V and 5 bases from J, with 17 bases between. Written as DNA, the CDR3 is TGTGCCAGCAGCTTAGGTGGGGGGTTATCTCCTTATGGCTACACCTTC. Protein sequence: CASSLGGGLSPYGYTF.

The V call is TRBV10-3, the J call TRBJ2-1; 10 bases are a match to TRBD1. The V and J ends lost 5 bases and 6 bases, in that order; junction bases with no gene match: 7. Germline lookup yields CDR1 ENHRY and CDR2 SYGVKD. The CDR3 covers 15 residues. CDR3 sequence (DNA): TGTGCCATCAGTCCCGGGACAGGGGTTATCAATGAGCAGTTCTTC. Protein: CAISPGTGVINEQFF.

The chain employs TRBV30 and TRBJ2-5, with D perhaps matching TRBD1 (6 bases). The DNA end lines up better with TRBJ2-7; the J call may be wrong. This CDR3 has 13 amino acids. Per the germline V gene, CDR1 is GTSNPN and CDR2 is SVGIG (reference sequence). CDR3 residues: CAWSTGQIYEQYF. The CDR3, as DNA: TGTGCCTGGAGTACCGGACAGATCTACGAGCAGTACTTC.

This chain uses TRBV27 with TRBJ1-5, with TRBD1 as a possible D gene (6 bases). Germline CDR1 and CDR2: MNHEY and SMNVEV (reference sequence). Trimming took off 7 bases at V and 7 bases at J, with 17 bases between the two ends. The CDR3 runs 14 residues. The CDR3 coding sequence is TGTGCCAGCACCTCGCGCCAGGGGTCCCAGCCCCAGCATTTT. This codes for CASTSRQGSQPQHF.

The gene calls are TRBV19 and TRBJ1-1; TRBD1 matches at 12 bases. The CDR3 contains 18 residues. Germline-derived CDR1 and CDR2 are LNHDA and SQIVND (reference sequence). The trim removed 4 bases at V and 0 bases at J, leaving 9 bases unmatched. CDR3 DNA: TGTGCCAGTAGTAGGATGGGACAGGGGGCTCAGATGAACACTGAAGCTTTCTTT. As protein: CASSRMGQGAQMNTEAFF.

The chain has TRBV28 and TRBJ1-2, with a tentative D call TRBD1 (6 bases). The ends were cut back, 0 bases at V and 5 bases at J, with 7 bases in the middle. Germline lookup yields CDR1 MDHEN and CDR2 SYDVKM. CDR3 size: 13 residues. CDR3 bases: TGTGCCAGCAGTTTATGGGGGACATATGGCTACACCTTC. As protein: CASSLWGTYGYTF.

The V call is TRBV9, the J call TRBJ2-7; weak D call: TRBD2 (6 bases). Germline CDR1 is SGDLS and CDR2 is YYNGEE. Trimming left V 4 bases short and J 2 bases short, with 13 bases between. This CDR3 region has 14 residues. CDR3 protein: CASSTVSSAYEQYF. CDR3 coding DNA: TGTGCCAGCAGCACCGTCTCTAGCGCCTACGAGCAGTACTTC. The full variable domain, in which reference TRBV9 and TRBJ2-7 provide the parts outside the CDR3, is DSGVTQTPKHLITATGQRVTLRCSPRSGDLSVYWYQQSLDQGLQFLIQYYNGEERAKGNILERFSAQQFPDLHSELNLSSLELGDSALYFCASSTVSSAYEQYFGPGTRLTVT.

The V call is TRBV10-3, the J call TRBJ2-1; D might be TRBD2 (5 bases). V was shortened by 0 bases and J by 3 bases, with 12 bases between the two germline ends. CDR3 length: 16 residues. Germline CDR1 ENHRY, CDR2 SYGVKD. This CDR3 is CAISESETGVYNEQFF. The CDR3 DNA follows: TGTGCCATCAGTGAGTCGGAGACCGGGGTCTACAATGAGCAGTTCTTC.

CDR3 loop: CASSLPGTGGLIRNQPQHF. The CDR3, as DNA: TGTGCCAGCAGTTTACCCGGGACAGGGGGACTTATCCGGAATCAGCCCCAGCATTTT. The chain is built from TRBV2 and TRBJ1-5; 11 nucleotides align to TRBD1. Germline CDR1 SNHLY, CDR2 FYNNEI. This CDR3 region has 19 residues. J gave up 4 bases and V 5 bases, and 16 bases lay outside the gene matches. The full variable domain, its missing parts supplied by reference TRBV2 and TRBJ1-5, is EPEVTQTPSHQVTQMGQEVILRCVPISNHLYFYWYRQILGQKVEFLVSFYNNEISEKSEIFDDQFSVERPDGSNFTLKIRSTKLEDSAMYFCASSLPGTGGLIRNQPQHFGDGTRLSIL.

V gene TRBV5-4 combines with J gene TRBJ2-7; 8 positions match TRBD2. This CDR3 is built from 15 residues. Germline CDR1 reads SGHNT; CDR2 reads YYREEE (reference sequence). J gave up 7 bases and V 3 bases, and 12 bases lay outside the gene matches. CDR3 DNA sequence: TGTGCCAGCAGCTCTCCCGGGACTAGTGGGTTGGAGCAGTACTTC. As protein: CASSSPGTSGLEQYF.